The clone carrying this TCR beta chain was seen a few times. Its antigen remains unidentified. The source of the sample is a study of identical twins. Study results and limitations: The analysis was cross-sectional rather than longitudinal within donors.

TCRdb ran MiXCR on the 5' RACE reads and lists one entry per CDR3 protein. The sample yields some 560,000 distinct CDR3 sequences, more than 9% seen once. The CDR3 contains 13 residues. V lost 1 base and J lost 13, with 14 bases in between. These data were also reused for a study on yellow fever vaccine responses in identical twins.

This sequence joins TRBV12-3 or TRBV12-4 and TRBJ2-1, with a possible D match to TRBD1 (6 bases). This clonotype was sampled from a woman under 30 in good health. The sample was PBMCs. CDR3 sequence (DNA): TGTGCCAGCAGTTTAGTGTGGGGGCAGCCCCAGTTCTTC. This encodes CASSLVWGQPQFF.